The rows below give T cell receptor beta chains drawn from one sample of a study of shared clonotypes between healthy human individuals. The protocol was immunoSEQ multiplex PCR, while the TCRdb copy is restricted to in-frame clones and leaves out a portion. This sample has about 960,000 clones, with roughly 72% found just once. The sample comprised memory CD4+ T cells sorted from blood. All receptors derive from a young man in good health. CDR3s include the opening cysteine and the closing phenylalanine or tryptophan. A D gene is named only where the DNA matches it firmly. Clone size, where shown, is once, few, many, or a class for clones that have expanded.

V gene	D gene	clone size	J gene	CDR3 DNA	CDR3 protein
TRBV5-1	-	-	TRBJ2-5	TGCGCCAGCAGCTTGGGAGGTCAGACTATAGAGACCCAGTACTTC	CASSLGGQTIETQYF
TRBV13	TRBD1	-	TRBJ2-5	TGTGCCAGCAGCCTGTGGACAGGGAAAGAGACCCAGTACTTC	CASSLWTGKETQYF
TRBV6-5	-	-	TRBJ1-4	TGTGCCAGCAGTTCGGGCGGGGGAGAAAAACTGTTTTTT	CASSSGGGEKLFF
TRBV11-2	TRBD2	-	TRBJ2-7	TGTGCCAGCAGCCCCGGACTAGCGGGGGTCGAGCAGTACTTC	CASSPGLAGVEQYF
TRBV29-1	-	-	TRBJ2-7	TGCAGCGTTAAAGGCCAGGGCCTCTACGAGCAGTACTTC	CSVKGQGLYEQYF
TRBV19	-	many	TRBJ1-6	TGTGCCAGTAGTCCCGACCGGGCCGGTAATTCACCCCTCCACTTT	CASSPDRAGNSPLHF
TRBV30	TRBD2	-	TRBJ2-7	TGTGCCTACGACCGGGGGGGCTACGAGCAGTACTTC	CAYDRGGYEQYF
TRBV11-2	-	-	TRBJ2-7	TGTGCCAGCAGCTTAAAAGGGGGTTCCGGTGGCGAGCAGTACTTC	CASSLKGGSGGEQYF
TRBV5-4	TRBD1	-	TRBJ2-3	TGTGCCAGCAGCTTGGGAGGGACAGCGACAGATACGCAGTATTTT	CASSLGGTATDTQYF
TRBV7-9	TRBD2	-	TRBJ2-1	TGTGCCAGCAGCCCAAATGGGACTAGCGCCCTGGGGCAGTTCTTC	CASSPNGTSALGQFF
TRBV18	-	once	TRBJ1-5	TGTGCCAGCGCACTACAGGGTTCCAATCAGCCCCAGCATTTT	CASALQGSNQPQHF
TRBV11-1	TRBD1	many	TRBJ2-1	TGTGCCAGCCGGGAGACAGGGGCTTACAATGAGCAGTTCTTC	CASRETGAYNEQFF
TRBV7-2	TRBD2	-	TRBJ2-3	TGTGCCAGCAGTCCAGGACTAGCGGGGGGGCCGGTGAAAGATACGCAGTATTTT	CASSPGLAGGPVKDTQYF
TRBV11-2	TRBD2	once	TRBJ2-2	TGTGCCAGCAGCAATAGACTAGCGGGAGCCCTCCCCGGGGAGCTGTTTTTT	CASSNRLAGALPGELFF
TRBV18	-	-	TRBJ1-2	TGTGCCAGCTCGCCAGACAGAAACTATGGCTACACCTTC	CASSPDRNYGYTF
TRBV20-1	-	-	TRBJ2-5	TGCAGTGCTCTCGGGGAAAAGACCCAGTACTTC	CSALGEKTQYF
TRBV5-1	TRBD2	-	TRBJ2-1	TGCGCCAGCAGTGCTAGCGGGGAGTATCGGAATGAGCAGTTCTTC	CASSASGEYRNEQFF
TRBV30	-	-	TRBJ1-1	TGTGCCTGGAGTCCCCGGGACCACGGGGCTTTCTTT	CAWSPRDHGAFF
TRBV28	-	-	TRBJ1-2	TGTGCCAGCATGTTGCCTCCGCGGGGCTACACCTTC	CASMLPPRGYTF
TRBV4-3	-	-	TRBJ2-7	TGCGCCAGCAGCCAAGACGCGGGCCTACGACGCGAGCAGTACTTC	CASSQDAGLRREQYF
TRBV5-1	TRBD1	-	TRBJ1-2	TGCGCCAGCAGCGTGCAGACAGGGGAATATGGCTACACCTTC	CASSVQTGEYGYTF
TRBV15	TRBD1	-	TRBJ1-6	TGTGCCACCAGCCCTCGACAGGGCCATAATTCACCCCTCCACTTT	CATSPRQGHNSPLHF
TRBV28	-	once	TRBJ2-7	TGTGCCAGCAGTTACTCCCTCTTCTACGAGCAGTACTTC	CASSYSLFYEQYF
TRBV14	-	-	TRBJ2-2	TGTGCCAGCAGCCAAGATCGGTTCGGGGTTAACACCGGGGAGCTGTTTTTT	CASSQDRFGVNTGELFF
TRBV6-6	-	-	TRBJ1-3	TGTGCCAGCAGTTACATGAGTAGGGCAGGCGGAAGGACCATATATTTT	CASSYMSRAGGRTIYF
TRBV2	TRBD1	-	TRBJ2-3	TGTGCCAGCAGGGTTGGGACAGGGGGTAGCACAGATACGCAGTATTTT	CASRVGTGGSTDTQYF
TRBV7-9	-	-	TRBJ1-3	TGTGCCAGCCGTGGTTCCTCTGGAAACACCATATATTTT	CASRGSSGNTIYF
TRBV2	TRBD1	-	TRBJ1-5	TGTGCCAGCAGTGGGGGAGGGGGCGGAATTGTTCAGCCCCAGCATTTT	CASSGGGGGIVQPQHF
TRBV7-8	-	-	TRBJ2-6	TGTGCCAGCAGCTTAGTTTCGAGGGAGGCCAACGTCCTGACTTTC	CASSLVSREANVLTF
TRBV7-9	-	-	TRBJ2-1	TGTGCCAGCAGCCCTACTACGAATGAGCAGTTCTTC	CASSPTTNEQFF
TRBV6-1	-	-	TRBJ2-2	TGTGCCAGCACCCGGCTAGCGAACACCGGGGAGCTGTTTTTT	CASTRLANTGELFF
TRBV19	-	-	TRBJ2-3	TGTGCCAGTGCATTAGGGGGACTACCATCAGATACGCAGTATTTT	CASALGGLPSDTQYF
TRBV6-5	-	-	TRBJ1-3	TGTGCCAGCAGTTATACTCCCCCGAGCTCTGGAAACACCATATATTTT	CASSYTPPSSGNTIYF
TRBV19	-	-	TRBJ2-4	TGTGCCAGTAGTATAGATCAGGGATCGGACATTCAGTACTTC	CASSIDQGSDIQYF
TRBV5-1	TRBD1	-	TRBJ2-3	TGCGCCAGCAGCACGATAGACAGGGGGAGCACAGATACGCAGTATTTT	CASSTIDRGSTDTQYF
TRBV13	TRBD2	-	TRBJ2-2	TGTGCCAGCAGCTTCGGACTAGCGAACACCGGGGAGCTGTTTTTT	CASSFGLANTGELFF
TRBV10-1	TRBD2	-	TRBJ2-2	TGCGCCAGCAGTGTCAGGGAGGGCACCGGGGAGCTGTTTTTT	CASSVREGTGELFF
TRBV18	TRBD2	-	TRBJ2-3	TGTGCCAGCTCCCTCAGCGGGAAGGAGACAGATACGCAGTATTTT	CASSLSGKETDTQYF
TRBV6-1	-	-	TRBJ1-5	TGTGCCAGCAGTCCCGGGCCAGTCTATCAGCCCCAGCATTTT	CASSPGPVYQPQHF
TRBV5-4	TRBD1	-	TRBJ2-1	TGTGCCAGCAGCGGCTACAGGGGATACGACAATGAGCAGTTCTTC	CASSGYRGYDNEQFF
TRBV29-1	-	few	TRBJ2-5	TGCAGCGCTGAACTCGGAACAGGGAGTAGGGAGACCCAGTACTTC	CSAELGTGSRETQYF
TRBV7-6	-	-	TRBJ1-6	TGTGCCAGCAGCCTAAGGACAGATTATAATTCACCCCTCCACTTT	CASSLRTDYNSPLHF
TRBV7-9	TRBD2	-	TRBJ2-1	TGTGCCAGCAGCGAAGGCCTAGCGGCCCACAATGAGCAGTTCTTC	CASSEGLAAHNEQFF